Below, 15 T cell receptor beta chains from the same sample are listed, as sequenced in a study of blood T cell repertoires in COVID-19. Here immunoSEQ multiplex PCR was the method, and the copy in TCRdb shows in-frame clones only, minus some. The sample carries fewer than 400,000 clones, nearly 90% recorded once. Input material: peripheral blood. The receptors stem from a woman aged 25 to 45 with COVID-19, enrolled during active disease.

The rearrangement joins TRBV6-5 to TRBJ1-1; D not resolved. The CDR3 length is 14 residues. Germline CDR1 is MNHEY and CDR2 is SVGAGI. V dropped 6 bases and J dropped 10 bases, with 21 bases sitting between them. CDR3 bases: TGTGCCAGCAGCCTGGGTTGGAGGGAAGCCCGAGCTTTCTTT. This sequence encodes CASSLGWREARAFF.

The rearrangement uses TRBV6-4 and TRBJ2-1, with D hard to call. The CDR3 runs 15 residues. Germline CDR1 is MRHNA and CDR2 is SNTAGT. Trimming pared 0 bases from V and 5 bases from J, leaving 11 bases between. The CDR3, as DNA: TGTGCCAGCAGTGACTCGAGTATGAATCACAATGAGCAGTTCTTC. It translates to CASSDSSMNHNEQFF.

This chain uses TRBV3-1 (or the pseudogene TRBV3-2) with TRBJ2-3, with D possibly TRBD1 on 5 matching bases. Per the germline V gene, CDR1 is LGHDT and CDR2 is YNNKEL (reference sequence). The CDR3 length is 11 residues. V gave up 6 bases and J gave up 8 bases, with 9 bases separating them. The CDR3 spells CASRTAGTQYF. The CDR3 DNA sequence: TGTGCCAGCAGGACAGCTGGTACGCAGTATTTT.

The chain has TRBV5-1 and TRBJ2-5; 9 nucleotides align to TRBD2. Trimming cost V 4 bases and J 1 base; bases outside gene matches: 8. This CDR3 has 16 amino acids. Germline-derived CDR1 and CDR2 are SGHRS and YFSETQ. CDR3 loop: CASSAQGAGGQETQYF. The CDR3, as DNA: TGCGCCAGCAGCGCCCAAGGAGCGGGGGGCCAAGAGACCCAGTACTTC.

The gene calls are TRBV12-3 or TRBV12-4 and TRBJ1-6, with no clear D. Deletions cut 2 bases from V and 7 bases from J, with 6 bases between. The CDR3 has 13 amino acids. CDR3 nucleotide sequence: TGTGCCAGCAGTTTATTCAGAAATTCACCCCTCCACTTT. Protein sequence: CASSLFRNSPLHF.

This rearrangement joins TRBV4-2 to TRBJ2-3; D is ambiguous. V was pared by 3 bases and J by 1 base, with 5 bases between. Germline CDR1 reads LGHNA; CDR2 reads YNFKEQ. This CDR3 has 13 amino acids. CDR3 nucleotide sequence: TGTGCCAGCAGCCACGCGGGCACAGATACGCAGTATTTT. The encoded protein is CASSHAGTDTQYF.

To note about this clone: The sample has other DNA sequences that encode this CDR3 too. The chain recombines TRBV7-2 with TRBJ1-1; TRBD1 matches at 10 bases. Germline V gives CDR1 SGHTA, CDR2 FQGNSA. V shed 5 bases and J 2 bases; nucleotides not matched to a gene: 2. CDR3 size: 14 residues. The CDR3 here is CASSPTGGNTEAFF. The CDR3 DNA reads as TGTGCCAGCAGCCCGACAGGGGGCAACACTGAAGCTTTCTTT.

The chain recombines TRBV6-1 with TRBJ2-6; 11 bases are shared with TRBD1. Germline V gene sequence: CDR1 MNHNS, CDR2 SASEGT. The CDR3 runs 17 residues. The V segment lost 4 bases and the J segment 0 bases; nucleotides outside the gene matches: 2. Here the CDR3 DNA reads TGTGCCAGCAGTGCCGGGACAGGGGGCTCTGGGGCCAACGTCCTGACTTTC. Its protein is CASSAGTGGSGANVLTF.

This clone was recorded once. This sequence joins TRBV13 and TRBJ1-6, with 8 nucleotides matching TRBD1. The CDR3 loop spans 16 amino acids. With V trimmed by 0 bases and J by 10 bases, 8 bases remained unmatched. Germline V lookup: CDR1 PRHDT, CDR2 FYEKMQ (reference sequence). The CDR3 bases are TGTGCCAGCAGCTTAGGAGACAGGGGAAGGAGGTCACCCCTCCACTTT. Translating it yields CASSLGDRGRRSPLHF. The whole variable domain, remainder taken from reference TRBV13 and TRBJ1-6, is AAGVIQSPRHLIKEKRETATLKCYPIPRHDTVYWYQQGPGQDPQFLISFYEKMQSDKGSIPDRFSAQQFSDYHSELNMSSLELGDSALYFCASSLGDRGRRSPLHFGNGTRLTVT.

CDR3 nucleotides: TGTGCCAGCAGCTGGGGGACTAGCGGGAGTTACAATGAGCAGTTCTTC. It is translated as CASSWGTSGSYNEQFF. This rearrangement joins TRBV5-4 to TRBJ2-1; the match to TRBD2 covers 14 bases. The V gene end was trimmed by 3 bases and the J gene end by 4 bases; junction bases not matched to a gene: 3. Germline assignment: CDR1 SGHNT and CDR2 YYREEE (reference sequence). This CDR3 contains 16 residues.

The chain is built from TRBV20-1 and TRBJ1-2; D is ambiguous. The CDR3 covers 11 residues. Per the germline V gene, CDR1 is DFQATT and CDR2 is SNEGSKA (reference sequence). V lost 3 bases, J lost 7 bases, and 9 bases lay in between. The CDR3 region is CSASPIPGYTF. DNA for the CDR3: TGCAGTGCTAGTCCTATCCCTGGCTACACCTTC.

V and J are TRBV5-5 and TRBJ1-2; 12 nucleotides line up with TRBD1. V was pared by 2 bases and J by 8 bases, with 7 bases of the junction left unmatched. The germline V gene has CDR1 SGHKS and CDR2 YYEKEE (reference sequence). This CDR3 is built from 15 residues. DNA for the CDR3: TGTGCCAGCAGCTTAGAGGGACAGGGGGCGCGCGGCTACACCTTC. Amino acids: CASSLEGQGARGYTF.

V gene TRBV6-2 or TRBV6-3 combines with J gene TRBJ2-3; 7 bases are a match to TRBD2. Trimming cost V 0 bases and J 0 bases; bases outside gene matches: 6. CDR3 length equals 17 residues. Germline-derived CDR1 and CDR2 are MNHEY and SVGEGT. Here the CDR3 reads CASSYSTSGGSTDTQYF. DNA of the CDR3: TGTGCCAGCAGTTACTCGACATCGGGGGGTAGCACAGATACGCAGTATTTT.

The rearrangement uses TRBV15 and TRBJ1-5; 7 bases are a match to TRBD1. Germline CDR1 LNHNV, CDR2 YYDKDF (reference sequence). The CDR3 sequence is 15 residues long. V lost 9 bases to trimming and J lost 7 bases; unmatched junction nucleotides: 15. The DNA for the CDR3 is TGTGCCACAGCAAATCGACAGGGTCTACGACAGCCCCAGCATTTT. Encoded protein: CATANRQGLRQPQHF.

This chain links TRBV27 with TRBJ1-4; D not resolved. Germline V gene data show CDR1 as MNHEY and CDR2 as SMNVEV (reference sequence). The ends were cut back, 5 bases at V and 3 bases at J, with 7 bases in the middle. There are 13 residues in the CDR3. The CDR3 nucleotides are TGTGCCAGCAGTCTCTTTGCTAATGAAAAACTGTTTTTT. Encoded protein: CASSLFANEKLFF.